This T cell receptor (gamma chain) is drawn from a study of Vδ1+ human thymocytes. The study, taken as a whole, reports: Bulk data may be misread because of unexpected Vdelta2 sequences. Unlike peripheral blood Vdelta1+ controls, thymic delta-chain sequences included 15% to 20% Vdelta2 and few Vdelta3. Thymic TRG and TRD repertoires appeared highly polyclonal. TRD repertoires were essentially private, unlike widely shared TRG clonotypes.

Alphabeta T cells were depleted, then CD3+ Vdelta1+ Vdelta2- thymocytes were FACS-sorted. The length of the CDR3 is 11 residues. The junction had 5 bases not matched to a gene; V was cut back by 5 bases and J by 7 bases. Germline V gene lookup returns CDR1 EGSTGY and CDR2 YDSYTSSV. Sequences come from RNA converted to cDNA by reverse transcription. Pooled V-gene forward primers with one constant-region reverse primer generated the CDR3 amplicons by multiplex PCR. TCRdb reanalysed the multiplex PCR reads with CATT. The sample has 35,000 or so gamma-chain clones, 20% to 25% seen once. The sample holds a few counts of this clone. Its antigen remains unidentified.

The source of this sequence is a girl under three years old who had congenital heart surgery. The chain carries TRGV4 and TRGJ1 or TRGJ2. Specimen: Vdelta1+ gamma-delta thymocytes from the thymus. As to subset: FACS-sorted CD3+ TCRalphabeta- TCRVdelta1+ TCRVdelta2- thymocytes. The CDR3 bases are TGTGCCACCTGGGTGCAATATAAGAAACTCTTT. Its protein is CATWVQYKKLF.